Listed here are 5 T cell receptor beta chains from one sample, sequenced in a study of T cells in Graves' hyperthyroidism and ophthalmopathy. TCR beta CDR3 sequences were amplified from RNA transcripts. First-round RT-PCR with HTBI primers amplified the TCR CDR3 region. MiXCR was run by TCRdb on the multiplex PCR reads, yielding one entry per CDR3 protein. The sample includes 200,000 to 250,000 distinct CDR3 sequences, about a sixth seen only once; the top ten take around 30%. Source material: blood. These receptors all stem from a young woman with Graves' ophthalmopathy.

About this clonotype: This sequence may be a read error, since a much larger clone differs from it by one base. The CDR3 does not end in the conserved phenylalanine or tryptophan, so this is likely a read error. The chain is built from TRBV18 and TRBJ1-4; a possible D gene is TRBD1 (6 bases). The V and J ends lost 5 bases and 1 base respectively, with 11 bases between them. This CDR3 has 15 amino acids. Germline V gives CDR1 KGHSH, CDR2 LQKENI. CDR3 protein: CASSTTGITNEKLFS. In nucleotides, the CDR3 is TGTGCCAGCTCAACCACAGGGATAACTAATGAAAAACTGTTTTCT.

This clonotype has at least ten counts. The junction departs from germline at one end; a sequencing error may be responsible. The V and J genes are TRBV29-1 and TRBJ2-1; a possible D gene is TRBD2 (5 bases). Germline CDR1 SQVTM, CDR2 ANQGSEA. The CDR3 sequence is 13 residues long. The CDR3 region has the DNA TGCAGCCTTGAGCGGTTTAATTACAATGAGCAGTTCTTC. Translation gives CSLERFNYNEQFF.

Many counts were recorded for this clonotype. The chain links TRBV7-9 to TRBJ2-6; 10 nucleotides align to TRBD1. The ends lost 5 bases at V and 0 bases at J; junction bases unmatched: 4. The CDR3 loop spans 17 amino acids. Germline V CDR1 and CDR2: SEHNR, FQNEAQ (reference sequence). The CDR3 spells CASSARDRGSGANVLTF. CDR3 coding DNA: TGTGCCAGCAGCGCACGGGACAGGGGCTCTGGGGCCAACGTCCTGACTTTC.

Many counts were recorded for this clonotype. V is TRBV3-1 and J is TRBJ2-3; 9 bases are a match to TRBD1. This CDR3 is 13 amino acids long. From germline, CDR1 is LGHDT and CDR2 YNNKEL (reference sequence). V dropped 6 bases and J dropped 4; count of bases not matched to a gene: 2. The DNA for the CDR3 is TGTGCCAGCAGGGGACAGGGATCAGATACGCAGTATTTT. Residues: CASRGQGSDTQYF.

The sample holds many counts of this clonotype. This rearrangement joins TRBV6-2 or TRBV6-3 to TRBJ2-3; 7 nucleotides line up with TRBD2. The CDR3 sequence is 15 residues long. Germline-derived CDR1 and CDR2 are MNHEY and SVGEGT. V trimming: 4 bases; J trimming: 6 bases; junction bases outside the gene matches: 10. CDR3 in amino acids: CASSSPPTGGDTQYF. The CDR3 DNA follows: TGTGCCAGCAGTTCCCCCCCAACGGGAGGCGATACGCAGTATTTT.